Sequencing of this T cell receptor beta chain was carried out in a study of CD8+CD57+ T cells in acquired aplastic anemia. Overall study context: On average, sorted CD4+ and CD8+ cells gave approximately 3.1 ug of DNA. Average CD4+ read depth in healthy donors was around 10 million reads.

Concerning this clonotype: Its matching antigen is unknown.

Germline CDR1 and CDR2: MGHDK and SYGVNS. The CDR3 has 15 amino acids. V gave up 1 base and J gave up 5 bases, with 14 bases separating them. Regarding the study as a whole: Almost 30 shared CD8+ CDR3s appeared highly expressed within patients' immunodominant clones. Between the patient and control groups, CD8+ Simpson's diversity did not differ significantly.

TCR beta VDJ combinations and CDR3 sequences were profiled from genomic DNA. TCRdb reanalysed the reads using MiXCR and keeps one entry per CDR3 protein. The sample consists of approximately 99,000 distinct CDR3 sequences, approximately 48% of them appearing once. This sequence joins TRBV25-1 and TRBJ2-5; possibly TRBD1 or TRBD2 for D (5 bases each). This receptor was identified in a human donor in good health, serving as a control. Sequencing was carried out using sorted CD4+, CD8+, or CD8+CD57+ T cells (not recorded which) from PBMCs. DNA of the CDR3: TGTGCCAGCAGTGAATCGGGACGGTGGCGGGAGACCCAGTACTTC. Its translation: CASSESGRWRETQYF.